Each of the 28 T cell receptor beta chains below was sequenced from the same sample in a study of OX40 agonist ivuxolimab in advanced cancers. TCRdb's table, derived via immunoSEQ multiplex PCR, lists solely in-frame clones and lacks some. This sample has tens of thousands of clones, with less than 90% found just once. Sequencing used CD4+ or CD8+ T cells sorted from blood, obtained in a trial of the OX40 agonist ivuxolimab. These receptors were taken from an adult with an advanced solid tumor such as melanoma, head and neck, liver or kidney cancer.

Only a few counts were recorded for this clone. The V call is TRBV4-3, the J call TRBJ2-7, with D possibly TRBD1 on 5 matching bases. This CDR3 has 14 residues. CDR1 LGHNA and CDR2 YSLEER come from the germline V gene. V lost 0 bases and J 2 bases, leaving 8 bases between the germline ends. The CDR3: CASSQEKGAYEQYF. The CDR3 nucleotides are TGCGCCAGCAGCCAAGAGAAAGGGGCCTACGAGCAGTACTTC.

The chain employs TRBV18 and TRBJ2-7, with a weak D call TRBD1 (5 bases). The germline CDR1 and CDR2 sequences are KGHSH and LQKENI. This CDR3 has 15 residues. V dropped 3 bases and J dropped 5 bases, with 17 bases sitting between them. The DNA for the CDR3 is TGTGCCAGCTCACCTGCAGGGTCCATGAGGAACGAGCAGTACTTC. This sequence encodes CASSPAGSMRNEQYF.

CDR3 sequence: CASSSRGISGNTIYF. CDR3 in DNA: TGTGCCAGCAGTTCGCGGGGGATCTCTGGAAACACCATATATTTT. The chain employs TRBV28 and TRBJ1-3; D might be TRBD1 (5 bases). CDR3 size: 15 residues. Germline CDR1 reads MDHEN; CDR2 reads SYDVKM. Trimming took 4 bases from V and 0 from J, leaving 10 bases between them.

The CDR3, as DNA: TGTGCTAGTGGTTTGGGGAGCGCAGATACGCAGTATTTT. This encodes CASGLGSADTQYF. The V and J genes are TRBV12-5 and TRBJ2-3; D is ambiguous. This CDR3 has 13 amino acids. V dropped 1 base and J dropped 4 bases, with 6 bases sitting between them. Germline lookup yields CDR1 LGHNT and CDR2 FRNRAP.

This clone has only a few counts. This chain joins TRBV30 and TRBJ1-6; D is possibly TRBD1 (6 bases). This CDR3 comprises 16 residues. Germline assignment: CDR1 GTSNPN and CDR2 SVGIG (reference sequence). Between the trimmed V and J ends, which lost 1 base and 0 bases, there was a span of 10 bases. This CDR3 is CAWSGGPYSYNSPLHF. Written as DNA, the CDR3 is TGTGCCTGGAGTGGGGGGCCGTACTCCTATAATTCACCCCTCCACTTT.

The chain uses TRBV7-4 and TRBJ2-7; 8 bases match TRBD1. The V gene end was trimmed by 8 bases and the J gene end by 2 bases; junction bases not matched to a gene: 5. Germline loops: CDR1 SGHVT, CDR2 SQSDAQ. The CDR3 has 13 residues. CDR3 in DNA: TGTGCCAGCCTCCGGGACAGGACCTACGAGCAGTACTTC. Its protein is CASLRDRTYEQYF. The full variable domain, with the rest looked up from reference TRBV7-4 and TRBJ2-7, is GAGVSQSPRYKVAKRGRDVALRCDSISGHVTLYWYRQTLGQGSEVLTYSQSDAQRDKSGRPSGRFSAERPERSVSTLKIQRTEQGDSAVYLCASLRDRTYEQYFGPGTRLTVT.

The chain has TRBV5-1 and TRBJ2-7; the D is unclear. The V end was cut by 2 bases, the J end by 5 bases, with 8 bases between. Germline CDR1 reads SGHRS; CDR2 reads YFSETQ. The CDR3 length is 12 residues. DNA for the CDR3: TGCGCCAGCAGCTTTCCTGCCCACGAGCAGTACTTC. It codes for CASSFPAHEQYF.

The chain links TRBV28 to TRBJ1-4; the match to TRBD1 covers 7 bases. This CDR3 contains 14 residues. V lost 7 bases to trimming and J lost 6 bases; unmatched junction nucleotides: 8. The V gene's germline CDR1 is MDHEN and CDR2 SYDVKM. CDR3 nucleotides: TGTGCCAGCACCTCGACAGGGCGAGATGAAAAACTGTTTTTT. It specifies CASTSTGRDEKLFF.

Only a few counts were recorded for this clone. The J gene is TRBJ1-1, the V gene TRBV28; D is unresolved. This CDR3 contains 17 residues. The V gene lost 3 bases and the J gene lost 2 bases, with 19 bases spanning the gap. Per germline, CDR1 MDHEN and CDR2 SYDVKM. CDR3 nucleotide sequence: TGTGCCAGCAGTTTGTTCCTTAACAGCAGGCGAAACACTGAAGCTTTCTTT. This gives the protein CASSLFLNSRRNTEAFF.

This chain links TRBV7-3 with TRBJ2-2; TRBD2 matches 10 bases. The CDR3 is 15 amino acids. CDR1 is SGHTA, CDR2 FQGTGA, per germline. V trimming: 5 bases; J trimming: 7 bases; junction bases outside the gene matches: 7. The CDR3 DNA reads as TGTGCCAGCAGCCGGACTAGCGGAGGGATCGGGGAGCTGTTTTTT. It yields the protein CASSRTSGGIGELFF. Full variable domain (outside the CDR3, taken from reference TRBV7-3 and TRBJ2-2): GAGVSQTPSNKVTEKGKYVELRCDPISGHTALYWYRQSLGQGPEFLIYFQGTGAADDSGLPNDRFFAVRPEGSVSTLKIQRTERGDSAVYLCASSRTSGGIGELFFGEGSRLTVL.

This chain connects TRBV27 to TRBJ2-3, with 9 positions matching TRBD1. Germline CDR1 and CDR2: MNHEY and SMNVEV (reference sequence). The length of the CDR3 is 14 residues. With V trimmed by 2 bases and J by 7 bases, 4 bases remained unmatched. CDR3 residues: CASSLTDRGNTQYF. Written as DNA, the CDR3 is TGTGCCAGCAGTTTAACGGACAGGGGAAATACGCAGTATTTT.

The chain combines TRBV6-1 with TRBJ1-4; D unclear. V dropped 6 bases and J dropped 8 bases, with 16 bases sitting between them. Germline V gene sequence: CDR1 MNHNS, CDR2 SASEGT. This CDR3 is 14 amino acids long. The CDR3 sequence: CASSTDTRGEKLFF. The CDR3 nucleotides read TGTGCCAGCAGCACCGACACCCGCGGGGAAAAACTGTTTTTT.

The chain combines TRBV18 with TRBJ1-4; TRBD1 matches at 9 bases. Germline V gene data show CDR1 as KGHSH and CDR2 as LQKENI. The CDR3 is 14 amino acids. V lost 3 bases and J lost 8; bases outside the gene matches: 4. This CDR3 is CASSPGQGGEKLFF. As DNA, the CDR3 is TGTGCCAGCTCACCGGGACAGGGTGGGGAAAAACTGTTTTTT.

V gene TRBV7-3 combines with J gene TRBJ1-5; D is ambiguous. This CDR3 has 13 amino acids. Trimming pared 8 bases from V and 3 bases from J, leaving 11 bases between. Per the germline V gene, CDR1 is SGHTA and CDR2 is FQGTGA. CDR3 loop: CASGRLPNQPQHF. CDR3 sequence (DNA): TGTGCCAGCGGCAGACTCCCCAATCAGCCCCAGCATTTT.

The CDR3 is CASSSPGTSGTGRKYNEQFF. Written as DNA, the CDR3 is TGTGCCAGCAGTTCCCCCGGGACTAGCGGGACTGGAAGGAAGTACAATGAGCAGTTCTTC. The chain has TRBV27 and TRBJ2-1; 13 nucleotides line up with TRBD2. The CDR3 is 20 amino acids. The ends lost 4 bases at V and 4 bases at J; junction bases unmatched: 16. Germline V gives CDR1 MNHEY, CDR2 SMNVEV (reference sequence).

The chain joins TRBV7-2 to TRBJ1-4; no firm D call. In germline, CDR1 is SGHTA, CDR2 FQGNSA. Deletions cut 3 bases from V and 8 bases from J, with 13 bases between. The CDR3 runs to 14 residues. CDR3 in amino acids: CASSFDGLGEKLFF. The CDR3 DNA reads TGTGCCAGCAGCTTCGACGGACTGGGCGAAAAACTGTTTTTT.

The chain carries TRBV9 and TRBJ1-1; tentatively, D is TRBD1 (5 bases). Per the germline V gene, CDR1 is SGDLS and CDR2 is YYNGEE. Trimming cost V 1 base and J 4 bases, with 14 bases left between them. The CDR3 covers 15 residues. CDR3 in DNA: TGTGCCAGCAGCGTACTTCCGGGGGAACGCACTGAAGCTTTCTTT. Encoded protein: CASSVLPGERTEAFF.

This chain connects TRBV7-2 to TRBJ1-2, with TRBD1 matching over 8 bases. This CDR3 spans 14 amino acids. Germline values: CDR1 SGHTA, CDR2 FQGNSA. Losses at the gene ends were 5 bases for V and 4 bases for J; bases not matched to a gene: 6. The CDR3 nucleotides read TGTGCCAGCAGCAGCGGACAGGGAGCCTATGGCTACACCTTC. This translates into CASSSGQGAYGYTF.

This clone has only a few counts. The rearrangement joins TRBV7-3 to TRBJ2-1, with 7 bases matching TRBD1. The germline gives CDR1 SGHTA, CDR2 FQGTGA. Trimming at V came to 4 bases and at J to 7 bases, leaving 4 bases not matched to a gene. The length of the CDR3 is 13 residues. DNA for the CDR3: TGTGCCAGCAGCTCAGACAGGGAGAATGAGCAGTTCTTC. Amino acid sequence: CASSSDRENEQFF.

The V gene is TRBV14, the J gene TRBJ2-7; D is ambiguous. Trimming cost V 1 base and J 5 bases, with 15 bases left between them. The CDR3 extends over 15 amino acids. Germline V gives CDR1 SGHDN, CDR2 FVKESK. The CDR3 DNA reads TGTGCCAGCAGCCAAGTCCAGCCCAATAAAAACGAGCAGTACTTC. Encoded protein: CASSQVQPNKNEQYF.

V usage is TRBV20-1 and J usage is TRBJ2-3; D gene unclear. The V end lost 5 bases, the J end lost 1 base, and 4 bases lay between the germline ends. Germline-derived CDR1 and CDR2 are DFQATT and SNEGSKA (reference sequence). The CDR3 sequence is 11 residues long. CDR3 region: CSASRTDTQYF. The CDR3 coding sequence is TGCAGTGCTTCCCGCACAGATACGCAGTATTTT.

The rearrangement joins TRBV6-5 to TRBJ2-7; D possibly corresponds to TRBD2 (5 bases). The germline CDR1 and CDR2 sequences are MNHEY and SVGAGI. The V gene lost 6 bases and the J gene lost 0 bases, with 15 bases spanning the gap. The CDR3 is 15 amino acids. The CDR3 DNA reads as TGTGCCAGCAGCCTCAGCGGAGCCGGCTCCTACGAGCAGTACTTC. It codes for CASSLSGAGSYEQYF.

The rearrangement joins TRBV30 to TRBJ1-5; no reliable D call. The germline gives CDR1 GTSNPN, CDR2 SVGIG (reference sequence). Trimming left V 2 bases short and J 7 bases short, with 12 bases between. This CDR3 has 13 residues. Here the CDR3 reads CAWSSGSRQPQHF. The CDR3 nucleotides read TGTGCCTGGAGTTCAGGCAGTCGCCAGCCCCAGCATTTT.

The chain recombines TRBV27 with TRBJ2-5; TRBD2 is a possible D gene (5 bases). The CDR3 has 15 amino acids. In germline, CDR1 is MNHEY, CDR2 SMNVEV (reference sequence). The ends were cut back, 6 bases at V and 2 bases at J, with 16 bases in the middle. The CDR3 spells CASSPAGIGQETQYF. CDR3 coding DNA: TGTGCCAGCAGCCCCGCCGGGATCGGACAAGAGACCCAGTACTTC.

This clone is a singleton in its sample. This chain uses TRBV9 with TRBJ2-1; D may be TRBD2 (6 bases). This CDR3 region has 15 residues. CDR1 and CDR2 from the germline V gene are SGDLS and YYNGEE. The V and J ends lost 0 bases and 0 bases respectively, with 7 bases between them. CDR3 nucleotide sequence: TGTGCCAGCAGCGTAGGTAGCGGCTCCTACAATGAGCAGTTCTTC. It yields the protein CASSVGSGSYNEQFF.

This chain uses TRBV19 with TRBJ1-5; D is ambiguous. This CDR3 is built from 14 residues. V lost 7 bases to trimming and J lost 2 bases, with 12 bases between them. Germline CDR1 and CDR2: LNHDA and SQIVND (reference sequence). CDR3 amino acids: CASTTVSGNQPQHF. The CDR3 DNA follows: TGTGCCAGTACCACTGTCTCCGGCAATCAGCCCCAGCATTTT. The full variable domain, its missing parts supplied by reference TRBV19 and TRBJ1-5, is DGGITQSPKYLFRKEGQNVTLSCEQNLNHDAMYWYRQDPGQGLRLIYYSQIVNDFQKGDIAEGYSVSREKKESFPLTVTSAQKNPTAFYLCASTTVSGNQPQHFGDGTRLSIL.

The V call is TRBV7-3, the J call TRBJ2-1; 9 bases are a match to TRBD2. The germline V gene encodes CDR1 SGHTA and CDR2 FQGTGA. The junction had 4 bases not matched to a gene; V was cut back by 4 bases and J by 6 bases. This CDR3 has 14 residues. In DNA form, the CDR3 reads TGTGCCAGCAGCTCCTCGGGACTAGCCAATGAGCAGTTCTTC. It translates to CASSSSGLANEQFF.

The V call is TRBV5-1, the J call TRBJ2-3, with no clear D. The CDR3 spans 13 residues. Between the trimmed V and J ends, which lost 0 bases and 6 bases, there was a span of 8 bases. The germline V gene has CDR1 SGHRS and CDR2 YFSETQ. The CDR3 is CASSLGLGDTQYF. The CDR3 nucleotides read TGCGCCAGCAGCTTGGGTCTGGGGGATACGCAGTATTTT.